A selection of T cell receptor beta chains follows, all from one sample in a study of blood T cell repertoires in COVID-19. Only in-frame clones appear in the TCRdb table, and some are missing; sequencing was by immunoSEQ multiplex PCR. The profile shows about 310,000 clones, around 90% of them singletons. Sequenced input: peripheral blood. The receptor source for this set is a man between 65 and 85 years old with acute or convalescent COVID-19. Each CDR3 is given without its conserved first and last residue. The order of the fields is V gene, J gene, CDR3 protein.

TRBV5-5	TRBJ1-2	ASSLVQGYGYT
TRBV7-2	TRBJ2-1	ASSAGAEQF
TRBV6-5	TRBJ1-1	ASSQGLPGTEAF
TRBV10-1	TRBJ1-4	ASTSLPLRSYKLF
TRBV6-2/TRBV6-3	TRBJ2-7	ASRPTGGEQY
TRBV4-2	TRBJ2-3	ASSQIAGGSDTQY
TRBV28	TRBJ1-5	ASSLAYGNQPQH
TRBV9	TRBJ2-3	ASSVGPGGRTDTQY
TRBV5-1	TRBJ2-2	ASSLFGGQYTGELF
TRBV15	TRBJ2-3	ATSSVRGLDTQY
TRBV4-1	TRBJ2-1	ASSQDGPRDRVF
TRBV9	TRBJ1-6	ASSVAPGYNSPLH
TRBV6-5	TRBJ2-1	ASRLTGNEQF
TRBV6-2/TRBV6-3	TRBJ1-2	ASSYIVQVPGYGYT
TRBV6-6	TRBJ2-5	ASSKSGAQETQY
TRBV18	TRBJ1-1	ASSPGGRENTEAF
TRBV19	TRBJ2-5	ASSIAGQGLQETQY
TRBV28	TRBJ1-5	ASSLPYLRQGDQPQH
TRBV19	TRBJ1-1	ASSIEGGRRTEAF
TRBV9	TRBJ2-7	ASSVERSSGHRPYEQY
TRBV6-6	TRBJ1-3	ASRQQGISGNTIY
TRBV19	TRBJ1-6	ASSMVHRGNSPLH
TRBV30	TRBJ1-2	AWSVISGYGYT
TRBV6-4	TRBJ1-1	ASILTGTAGWEAF
TRBV19	TRBJ2-2	ASSISANTGELF
TRBV27	TRBJ1-2	ASSKRTGLANYGYT
TRBV19	TRBJ2-7	ASTDRSYEQY
TRBV23-1	TRBJ1-3	ASSQSPVAGNTIY
TRBV28	TRBJ1-3	ASSPATHDGNTIY
TRBV15	TRBJ1-2	ATSRGGQGYYGYT
TRBV5-4	TRBJ1-6	ASSLGPGDYGNSPLH
TRBV5-5	TRBJ2-1	ASSPRPGTSGSNEQF
TRBV28	TRBJ1-5	ASINLGGQPQH
TRBV9	TRBJ1-3	ASSGDSGNTIY
TRBV4-3	TRBJ1-4	ASSQHPGGGGGEKLF
TRBV7-8	TRBJ2-3	ASSLVASDTDTQY
TRBV19	TRBJ2-7	ASRTGGSGKAGEQY
TRBV5-4	TRBJ2-3	ASSILAGGPPDTQY
TRBV24-1	TRBJ2-1	ATSLSGTNNEQF